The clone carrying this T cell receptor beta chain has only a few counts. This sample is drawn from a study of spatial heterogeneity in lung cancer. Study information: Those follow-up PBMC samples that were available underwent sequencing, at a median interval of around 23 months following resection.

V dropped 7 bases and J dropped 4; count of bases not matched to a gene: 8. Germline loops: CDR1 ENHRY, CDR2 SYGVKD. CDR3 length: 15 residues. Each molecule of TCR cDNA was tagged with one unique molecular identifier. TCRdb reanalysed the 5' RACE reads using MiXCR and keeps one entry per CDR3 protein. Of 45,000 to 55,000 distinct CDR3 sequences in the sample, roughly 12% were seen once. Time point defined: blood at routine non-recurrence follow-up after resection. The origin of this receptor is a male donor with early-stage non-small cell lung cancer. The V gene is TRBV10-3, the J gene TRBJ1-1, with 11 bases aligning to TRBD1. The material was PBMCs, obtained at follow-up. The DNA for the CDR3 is TGTGCCATCACCAGCGGGACAGGGGGACGCACTGAAGCTTTCTTT. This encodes CAITSGTGGRTEAFF.